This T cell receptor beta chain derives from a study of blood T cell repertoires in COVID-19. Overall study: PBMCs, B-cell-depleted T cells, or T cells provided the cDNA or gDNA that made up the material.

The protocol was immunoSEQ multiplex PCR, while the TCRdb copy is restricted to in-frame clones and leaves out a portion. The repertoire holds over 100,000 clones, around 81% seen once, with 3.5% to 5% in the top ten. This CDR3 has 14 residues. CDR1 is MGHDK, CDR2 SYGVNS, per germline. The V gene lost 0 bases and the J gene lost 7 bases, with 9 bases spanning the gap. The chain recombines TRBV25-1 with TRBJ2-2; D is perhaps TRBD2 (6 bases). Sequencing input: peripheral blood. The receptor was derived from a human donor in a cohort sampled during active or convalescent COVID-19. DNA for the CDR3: TGTGCCAGCAGTGAATATATGGGGGGCGGGGAGCTGTTTTTT. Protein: CASSEYMGGGELFF.